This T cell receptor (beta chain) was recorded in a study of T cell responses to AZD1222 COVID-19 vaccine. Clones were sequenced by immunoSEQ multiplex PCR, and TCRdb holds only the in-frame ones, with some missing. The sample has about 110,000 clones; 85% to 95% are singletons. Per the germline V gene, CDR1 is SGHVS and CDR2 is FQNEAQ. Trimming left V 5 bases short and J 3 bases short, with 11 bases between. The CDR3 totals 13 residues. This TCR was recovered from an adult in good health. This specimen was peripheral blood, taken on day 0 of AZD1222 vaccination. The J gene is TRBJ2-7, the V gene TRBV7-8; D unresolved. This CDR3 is CASSDQLNYEQYF. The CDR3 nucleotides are TGTGCCAGCAGCGACCAACTAAACTACGAGCAGTACTTC. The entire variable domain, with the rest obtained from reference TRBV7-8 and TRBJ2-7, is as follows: GAGVSQSPRYKVAKRGQDVALRCDPISGHVSLFWYQQALGQGPEFLTYFQNEAQLDKSGLPSDRFFAERPEGSVSTLKIQRTQQEDSAVYLCASSDQLNYEQYFGPGTRLTVT.